This T cell receptor beta chain was profiled in a study of blood T cell repertoires in COVID-19. This CDR3 is 15 amino acids long. Germline V CDR1 and CDR2: SEHNR, FQNEAQ (reference sequence). Germline trimming cut 4 bases from V and 7 bases from J; bases unmatched to any gene: 9. The method was immunoSEQ multiplex PCR; TCRdb's version includes in-frame clones alone and lacks a portion of them. The data contain some 150,000 clones, around 85% of them singletons. The sample taken for sequencing was peripheral blood. The chain combines TRBV7-9 with TRBJ2-1, with TRBD2 identical over 8 bases. The TCR comes from a woman aged 60-70 years with COVID-19, enrolled during active disease. CDR3 amino acids: CASSSLAGGQNEQFF. Here the CDR3 DNA reads TGTGCCAGCAGCTCCTTGGCGGGGGGCCAGAATGAGCAGTTCTTC.